The clone carrying this T cell receptor beta chain was detected only a few times. Antigen unknown. Donors were ostensibly healthy at sampling, although undocumented immune exposures were probable. J gave up 5 bases and V 2 bases, and 6 bases lay outside the gene matches. The CDR3 runs to 16 residues. The germline CDR1 and CDR2 sequences are LNHDA and SQIVND (reference sequence). Vbeta (60) and Jbeta (13) primers were used in the PCR. Some clones are missing from TCRdb's copy, which holds only in-frame ones; the method was immunoSEQ multiplex PCR. Here the sample spans 130,000 or so clones, roughly three quarters being singletons. The entry originates in a study of cytomegalovirus exposure and HLA in healthy donors. Broader study findings: CMV serostatus was the only recorded immune exposure for donors. The investigators catalogued 150 to 200 TCR beta chains as cytomegalovirus-associated. For most TCR beta V segments, an earlier analysis put the productive rate at about 87% or about 30% of the time.

The chain recombines TRBV19 with TRBJ2-5; TRBD2 agrees at 12 bases. The material sequenced was PBMCs. This sequence was found in a young woman in good health and CMV-seronegative. Here the CDR3 reads CASSIRLAGGFETQYF. The DNA of the CDR3 is TGTGCCAGTAGTATAAGGCTAGCGGGAGGGTTTGAGACCCAGTACTTC.